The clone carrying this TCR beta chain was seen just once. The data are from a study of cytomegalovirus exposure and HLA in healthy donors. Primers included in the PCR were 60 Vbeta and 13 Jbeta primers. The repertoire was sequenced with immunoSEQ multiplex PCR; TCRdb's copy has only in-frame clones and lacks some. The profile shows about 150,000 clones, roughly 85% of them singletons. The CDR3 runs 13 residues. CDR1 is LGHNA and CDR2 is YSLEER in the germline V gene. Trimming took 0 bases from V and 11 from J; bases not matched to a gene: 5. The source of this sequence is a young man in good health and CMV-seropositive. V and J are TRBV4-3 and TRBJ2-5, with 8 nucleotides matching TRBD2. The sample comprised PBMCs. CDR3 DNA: TGCGCCAGCAGCCAAGATCGGGAGGGGGGTCAGTACTTC. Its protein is CASSQDREGGQYF.